This T cell receptor (beta chain) was documented in a study of vaccination and CD4 T cells after COVID-19 (dated by TCRdb to 2022 to 2024). Study-level background: The convalescent cohort included six males and four females, with two Hispanic individuals, seven Caucasians, two Asians and one multiracial person. In under twelve COVID-19 convalescent patients and a few infection-naive healthy vaccine recipients, researchers compared the spike-specific CD4+ TCR repertoire from before mRNA vaccination with the repertoire from after. As controls, cultures received a CEFX viral epitope pool (the positive control), an HIV-1 Nef peptide pool (the negative control), or no peptide at all. Post-vaccine blood samples were taken a median of approximately 70 days after the second vaccine dose, with a range of about 13 to 241 days. Each participant got two doses of either the Pfizer-BioNTech BNT162b2 vaccine (n=8) or the Moderna mRNA-1273 vaccine (n=2). Culture stimuli were overlapping spike peptide pools from SARS-CoV-2 and from the common cold coronaviruses HCoV-NL63, HCoV-OC43 and HCoV-229E. Post-COVID blood samples from convalescent patients were collected a median of about 110 days after diagnosis, with a range of 35 to 161 days. The paper's findings and limits, for the study overall: The median number of SARS-CoV-2-reactive clonotypes rose from under 25 after infection to roughly 38 after vaccination, but the change was not significant. In convalescent patients, a median about 90% of post-vaccine SARS-CoV-2-reactive clones were detected only after vaccination, and vaccine-specific priming was suggested by this finding. Of the vaccine-specific clones found in convalescent patients, nearly all (304 of 307) were mono-reactive for SARS-CoV-2 spike instead of being cross-reactive with common cold coronaviruses. The study included relatively few convalescent patients and did not analyze early timepoints after natural infection.

Compared with germline, V lacks 5 bases and J lacks 1 base; bases without a gene match: 5. From the germline V gene, CDR1 is SGHTS and CDR2 is YDEGEE. The CDR3 numbers 16 residues from cysteine through phenylalanine. The CDR3 DNA has 48 bases and is translated from base 1. This sample's treatment or condition label indicates: roughly 11-day PBMC culture with coronavirus spike peptide pools or control peptides (ViraFEST assay). The study used the ViraFEST assay, which expanded antigen-specific T cells with peptide pools and then identified expanded clonotypes by TCR sequencing. Healthy vaccine recipients had no prior SARS-CoV-2 infection, confirmed by negative nucleocapsid antibody tests before and after vaccination. Two million PBMCs per well were cultured in IMDM with approximately 5.5% human AB serum and roughly 9.3 IU/ml IL-2, plus 10 ug/ml peptide pools. Half of the culture medium was replaced with fresh IL-2-containing medium on days 3 and 7. CD4+ T cells were isolated after 10 days of culture through negative selection using the EasySep CD4+ T cell isolation kit. Ficoll-Paque Plus gradient centrifugation was used to isolate PBMCs from whole blood, and the isolated PBMCs were then either used fresh or cryopreserved at -140C. Culture conditions were generally each tested in triplicate wells.

Points on this clonotype: Its antigen is currently not known. Qualities for individual bases were not recorded, and no much larger clone is one base off.

Library preparation used PCR. DNA from cultured CD4+ T cells underwent TCR sequencing with the Oncomine TCR Beta short-read assay at the Johns Hopkins FTIC core. The QIAamp micro DNA kit was used to extract genomic DNA from the cultured CD4+ T cells. Oncomine TCR Beta libraries made from cultured CD4+ T cells were pooled using unique dual indexes and sequenced on an Illumina iSeq 100. On the study's bioinformatics: Non-productive sequences were filtered out, and CDR3s that did not start with C, did not end with F or W, or were shorter than 7 amino acids were discarded. Antigen-specific clonotypes were identified with the MANAFEST web application by comparing peptide-stimulated wells with reference and other culture wells. To be called positive, a clone needed an FDR below 0.05, an odds ratio above 5, and a productive frequency above 0.1% in at least two of three replicate wells. Clonotypes that were significantly expanded in both SARS-CoV-2 spike wells and at least one common cold coronavirus spike condition were defined as cross-reactive. CDR3 homology was assessed with Levenshtein distances (stringdist) and unrooted phylogenetic trees (ape) in R version 3.6.1. TCRdb redid the processing of the public reads, applying fastp at Q25 and MiXCR, and retained in-frame beta chains. All rows with the same CDR3 protein become a single entry with the most common DNA and genes. The V and J calls were not made by the authors but by TCRdb's processing. This sample gives 20,000 to 25,000 distinct CDR3 sequences in total; roughly 70% of them show up just once. The ten largest account for roughly 15% of the sample.

The sample here was CD4+ T cells from blood, cultured in vitro, taken after SARS-CoV-2 vaccination. The source of this sequence is a human donor who received a COVID-19 vaccine. The rearranged chain carries TRBV5-8 and TRBJ2-5, with 13 bases aligning to TRBD2. CDR3 loop: CASSSGLAGTQETQYF. The nucleotides read TGTGCCAGCAGTTCGGGACTAGCGGGGACCCAAGAGACCCAGTACTTC.